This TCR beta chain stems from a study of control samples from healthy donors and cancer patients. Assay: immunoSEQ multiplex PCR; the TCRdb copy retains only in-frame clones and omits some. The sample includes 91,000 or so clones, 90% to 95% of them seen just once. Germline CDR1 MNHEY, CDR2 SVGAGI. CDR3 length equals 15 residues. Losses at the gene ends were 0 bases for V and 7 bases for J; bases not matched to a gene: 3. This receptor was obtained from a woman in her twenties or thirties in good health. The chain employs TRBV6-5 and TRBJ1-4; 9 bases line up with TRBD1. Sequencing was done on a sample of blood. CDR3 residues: CASSYSGTGSEKLFF. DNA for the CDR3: TGTGCCAGCAGTTACTCCGGGACAGGGAGTGAAAAACTGTTTTTT.